This T cell receptor beta chain emerged from a study of cytomegalovirus exposure and HLA in healthy donors. As for the study in general: Across almost 400 genotyped donors, roughly 85% landed in the Caucasian-associated ancestry cluster. Study-level findings and limits: Reportedly, diagnosis of cytomegalovirus status by the classifier showed high specificity and sensitivity.

The PCR was carried out with 60 Vbeta primers and 13 Jbeta primers. Study processing details: A later analysis tallied 80 million or so unique TCR beta chains, 9.5 million to 14 million of them shared. Measured with immunoSEQ multiplex PCR; TCRdb has only the in-frame clones, and not every one. V, J and clone size are taken as reported in that table, and D and trimming were inferred from the DNA itself. The table records 100,000 to 150,000 clones, 70% to 85% of them present only once. With regard to this clone: What it binds is unknown.

The sequenced material came from PBMCs. The sequence was collected from a woman aged 40 to 50 in good health and CMV-seropositive.

DNA for the CDR3: TGTGCCACCAGCAGAGGACAGGCCCCCTACGAGCAGTACTTC. It translates to CATSRGQAPYEQYF. The chain uses TRBV15 and TRBJ2-7; D is perhaps TRBD1 (6 bases). This CDR3 has 14 amino acids. The V end was cut by 1 base, the J end by 2 bases, with 9 bases between. CDR1 and CDR2 from the germline V gene are LNHNV and YYDKDF (reference sequence).